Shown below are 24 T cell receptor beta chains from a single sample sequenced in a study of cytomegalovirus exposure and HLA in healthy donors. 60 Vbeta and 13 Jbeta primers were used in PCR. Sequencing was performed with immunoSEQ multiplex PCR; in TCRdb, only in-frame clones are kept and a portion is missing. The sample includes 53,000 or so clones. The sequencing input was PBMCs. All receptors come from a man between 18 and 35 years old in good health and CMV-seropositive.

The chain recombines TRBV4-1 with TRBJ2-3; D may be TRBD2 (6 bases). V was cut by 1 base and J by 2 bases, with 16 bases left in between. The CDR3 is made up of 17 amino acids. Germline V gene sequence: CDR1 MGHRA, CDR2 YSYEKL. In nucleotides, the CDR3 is TGCGCCAGCAGCCAAGGCGGGGCGTGGGGACTCACAGATACGCAGTATTTT. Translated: CASSQGGAWGLTDTQYF.

The CDR3 sequence is CASSLGTGDWFF. The CDR3 bases are TGTGCCAGCAGTTTGGGGACAGGGGACTGGTTTTTT. This chain joins TRBV28 and TRBJ1-4; TRBD1 matches at 10 bases. From germline, CDR1 is MDHEN and CDR2 SYDVKM. The CDR3 covers 12 residues. Unmatched junction bases numbered 5, after V lost 3 bases and J lost 16 bases.

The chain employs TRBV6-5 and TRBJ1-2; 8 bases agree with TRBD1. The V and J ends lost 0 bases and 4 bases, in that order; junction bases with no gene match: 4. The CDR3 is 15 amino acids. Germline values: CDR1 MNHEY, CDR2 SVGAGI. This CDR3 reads CASSYSGTGLYGYTF. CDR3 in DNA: TGTGCCAGCAGTTACTCCGGGACAGGCCTCTATGGCTACACCTTC.

For the CDR3, the DNA is TGTGCCAGCAGTTCCGGACTAGCGGGAGGTGGTAGCGAGCAGTTCTTC. Amino acids: CASSSGLAGGGSEQFF. This rearrangement joins TRBV6-5 to TRBJ2-1; the match to TRBD2 covers 14 bases. This CDR3 region has 16 residues. With 4 bases clipped from V and 10 bases from J, the junction kept 9 bases outside the gene matches. CDR1 MNHEY and CDR2 SVGAGI come from the germline V gene.

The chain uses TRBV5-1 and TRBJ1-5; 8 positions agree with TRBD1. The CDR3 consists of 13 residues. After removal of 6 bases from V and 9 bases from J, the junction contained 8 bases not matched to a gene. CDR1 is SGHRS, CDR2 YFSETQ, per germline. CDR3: CASMTQGARPQHF. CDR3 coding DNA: TGCGCCAGCATGACCCAGGGGGCACGGCCCCAGCATTTT.

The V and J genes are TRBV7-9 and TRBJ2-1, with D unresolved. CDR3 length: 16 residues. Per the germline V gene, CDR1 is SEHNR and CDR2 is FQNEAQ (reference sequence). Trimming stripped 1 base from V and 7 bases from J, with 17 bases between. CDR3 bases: TGTGCCAGCAGCTTAGTAGTAGCCCCGACGGTAAATGAGCAGTTCTTC. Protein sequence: CASSLVVAPTVNEQFF.

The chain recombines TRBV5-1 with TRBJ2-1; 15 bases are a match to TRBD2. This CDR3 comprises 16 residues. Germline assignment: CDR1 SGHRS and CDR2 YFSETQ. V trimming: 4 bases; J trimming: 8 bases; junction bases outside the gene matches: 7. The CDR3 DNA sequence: TGCGCCAGCAGCACCGGGACTAGCGGGAGGTTAGATGAGCAGTTCTTC. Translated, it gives CASSTGTSGRLDEQFF. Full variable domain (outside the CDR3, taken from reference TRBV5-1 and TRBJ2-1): KAGVTQTPRYLIKTRGQQVTLSCSPISGHRSVSWYQQTPGQGLQFLFEYFSETQRNKGNFPGRFSGRQFSNSRSEMNVSTLELGDSALYLCASSTGTSGRLDEQFFGPGTRLTVL.

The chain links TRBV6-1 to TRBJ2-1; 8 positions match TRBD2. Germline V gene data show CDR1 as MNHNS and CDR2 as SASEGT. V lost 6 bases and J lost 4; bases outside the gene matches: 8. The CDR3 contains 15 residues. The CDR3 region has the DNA TGTGCCAGCAGCCAGGCGATAGCGGGGTACAATGAGCAGTTCTTC. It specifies CASSQAIAGYNEQFF.

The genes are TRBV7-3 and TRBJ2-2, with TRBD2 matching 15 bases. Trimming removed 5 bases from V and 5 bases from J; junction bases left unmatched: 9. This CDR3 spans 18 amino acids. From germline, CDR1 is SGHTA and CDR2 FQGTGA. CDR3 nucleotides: TGTGCCAGCAGCCCCGACGGACTAGCGGGAGGGCTAACCGGGGAGCTGTTTTTT. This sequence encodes CASSPDGLAGGLTGELFF.

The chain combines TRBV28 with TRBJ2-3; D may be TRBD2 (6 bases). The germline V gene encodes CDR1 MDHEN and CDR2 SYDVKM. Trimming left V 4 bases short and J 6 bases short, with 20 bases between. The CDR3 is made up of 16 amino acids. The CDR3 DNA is TGTGCCAGCAGTTCCCGTAGCGGTACCCGTTTCGATACGCAGTATTTT. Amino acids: CASSSRSGTRFDTQYF.

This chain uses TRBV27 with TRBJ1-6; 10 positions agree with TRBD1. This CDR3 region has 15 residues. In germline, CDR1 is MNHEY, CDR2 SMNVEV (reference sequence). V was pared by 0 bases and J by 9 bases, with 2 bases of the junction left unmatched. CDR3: CASSLSRTGGSPLHF. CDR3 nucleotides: TGTGCCAGCAGTTTATCACGGACAGGGGGTTCACCCCTCCACTTT.

CDR3 amino acids: CASSLAGFPSDYGYTF. CDR3 DNA sequence: TGTGCCAGCAGCTTGGCAGGGTTCCCCTCGGACTATGGCTACACCTTC. This chain connects TRBV7-6 to TRBJ1-2; D might be TRBD1 (5 bases). This CDR3 has 16 residues. V lost 3 bases, J lost 3 bases, and 17 bases lay in between. In germline, CDR1 is SGHVS, CDR2 FNYEAQ.

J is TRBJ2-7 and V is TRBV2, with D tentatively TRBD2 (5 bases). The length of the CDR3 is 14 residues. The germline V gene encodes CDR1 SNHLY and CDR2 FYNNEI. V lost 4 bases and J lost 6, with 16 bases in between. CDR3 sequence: CASSVEGGRGEQYF. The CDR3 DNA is TGTGCCAGCAGTGTAGAGGGTGGCCGAGGCGAGCAGTACTTC.

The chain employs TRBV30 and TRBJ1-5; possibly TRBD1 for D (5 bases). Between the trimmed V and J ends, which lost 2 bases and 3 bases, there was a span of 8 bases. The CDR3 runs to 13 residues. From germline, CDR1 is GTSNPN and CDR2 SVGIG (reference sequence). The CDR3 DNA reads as TGTGCCTGGAGTACCAGGGACAATCAGCCCCAGCATTTT. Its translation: CAWSTRDNQPQHF.

CDR3 amino acids: CAWSGGQGRAYEQYF. The CDR3 region has the DNA TGTGCCTGGAGTGGAGGACAGGGGAGGGCCTACGAGCAGTACTTC. The chain employs TRBV30 and TRBJ2-7; 9 bases match TRBD1. Trimming at V came to 1 base and at J to 2 bases, leaving 6 bases not matched to a gene. CDR1 is GTSNPN, CDR2 SVGIG, per germline (reference sequence). This CDR3 has 15 amino acids. The full variable domain, with the rest looked up from reference TRBV30 and TRBJ2-7, is SQTIHQWPATLVQPVGSPLSLECTVEGTSNPNLYWYRQAAGRGLQLLFYSVGIGQISSEVPQNLSASRPQDRQFILSSKKLLLSDSGFYLCAWSGGQGRAYEQYFGPGTRLTVT.

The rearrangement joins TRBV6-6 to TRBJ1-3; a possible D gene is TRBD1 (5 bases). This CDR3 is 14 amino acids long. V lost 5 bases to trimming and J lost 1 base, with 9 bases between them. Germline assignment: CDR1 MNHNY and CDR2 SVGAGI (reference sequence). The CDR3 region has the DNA TGTGCCAGCAGTGGCACAGGTTCTGGAAACACCATATATTTT. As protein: CASSGTGSGNTIYF.

The chain's CDR3 is CASSLLAGLQETQYF. The CDR3 DNA reads as TGTGCCAGCAGTTTACTGGCGGGGCTCCAAGAGACCCAGTACTTC. The chain employs TRBV28 and TRBJ2-5, with D possibly TRBD2 on 6 matching bases. Germline V CDR1 and CDR2: MDHEN, SYDVKM. This CDR3 region has 15 residues. The V gene lost 2 bases and the J gene lost 1 base, with 11 bases spanning the gap.

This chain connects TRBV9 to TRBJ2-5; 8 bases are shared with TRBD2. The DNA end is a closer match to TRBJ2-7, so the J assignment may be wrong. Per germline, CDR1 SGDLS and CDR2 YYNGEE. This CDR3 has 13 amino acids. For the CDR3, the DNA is TGTGCCAGCGGAGGGACTAGTTTTTACGAGCAGTACTTC. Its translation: CASGGTSFYEQYF.

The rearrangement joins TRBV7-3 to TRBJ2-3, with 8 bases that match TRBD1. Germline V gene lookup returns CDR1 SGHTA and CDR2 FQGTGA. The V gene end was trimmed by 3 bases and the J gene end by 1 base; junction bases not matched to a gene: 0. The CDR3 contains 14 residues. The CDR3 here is CASSLGQGTDTQYF. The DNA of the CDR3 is TGTGCCAGCAGCTTGGGACAGGGCACAGATACGCAGTATTTT.

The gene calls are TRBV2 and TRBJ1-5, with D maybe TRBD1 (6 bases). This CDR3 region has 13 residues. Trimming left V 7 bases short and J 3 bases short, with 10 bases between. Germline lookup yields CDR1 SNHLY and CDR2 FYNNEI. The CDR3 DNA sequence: TGTGCCAGCAAGGGGGAACACAATCAGCCCCAGCATTTT. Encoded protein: CASKGEHNQPQHF.

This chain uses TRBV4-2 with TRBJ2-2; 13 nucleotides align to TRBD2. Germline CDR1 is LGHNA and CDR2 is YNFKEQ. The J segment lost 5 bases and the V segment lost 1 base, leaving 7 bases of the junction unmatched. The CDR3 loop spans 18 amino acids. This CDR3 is CASSQVLLAGGPTGELFF. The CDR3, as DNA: TGTGCCAGCAGCCAAGTCCTACTAGCGGGAGGGCCTACCGGGGAGCTGTTTTTT.

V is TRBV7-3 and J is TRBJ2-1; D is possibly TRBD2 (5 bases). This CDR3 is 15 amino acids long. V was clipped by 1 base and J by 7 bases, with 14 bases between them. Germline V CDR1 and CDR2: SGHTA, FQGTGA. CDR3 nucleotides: TGTGCCAGCAGCTTAAATGTGGCCCCGGGGAATGAGCAGTTCTTC. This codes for CASSLNVAPGNEQFF.

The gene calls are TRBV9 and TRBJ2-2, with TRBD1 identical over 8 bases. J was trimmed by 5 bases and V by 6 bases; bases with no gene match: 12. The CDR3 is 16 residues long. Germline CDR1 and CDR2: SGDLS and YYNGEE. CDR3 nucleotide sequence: TGTGCCAGCACCCTGGGGCAGGGGGCTCAGACCGGGGAGCTGTTTTTT. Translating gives CASTLGQGAQTGELFF.

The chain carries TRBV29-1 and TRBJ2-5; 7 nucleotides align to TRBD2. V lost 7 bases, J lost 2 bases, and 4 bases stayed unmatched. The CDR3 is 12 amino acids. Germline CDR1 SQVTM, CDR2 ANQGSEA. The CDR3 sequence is CSAGGSQETQYF. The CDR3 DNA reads TGCAGCGCGGGGGGTTCTCAAGAGACCCAGTACTTC.